This TCR beta chain was sequenced during a study of blood T cell repertoires in COVID-19. Across the whole study: COVID-19 samples collected from the United States, Italy and Spain covered acute and convalescent phases.

This CDR3 has 14 amino acids. The germline V gene has CDR1 SGHAT and CDR2 FQNNGV. Trimming at V came to 9 bases and at J to 0 bases, leaving 7 bases not matched to a gene. This clone was seen a handful of times. Original data processing: Reference gene primers were amplified, and this amplification served to estimate nucleated cell counts. Only in-frame clones appear in the TCRdb table, and some are missing; sequencing was by immunoSEQ multiplex PCR. The V and J calls and clone size come from that table; D and trimming were worked out from the DNA. In the table there are approximately 170,000 clones, about 88% of which are singletons.

The sequenced sample was peripheral blood. This clonotype was obtained from a man aged 55 to 69 with active or convalescent COVID-19. The J gene is TRBJ1-1, the V gene TRBV11-2; the match to TRBD1 covers 7 bases. The CDR3 coding sequence is TGTGCCAGAGGGCACAGGGGCATGAACACTGAAGCTTTCTTT. Residues: CARGHRGMNTEAFF.